These 17 T cell receptor beta chains originate from one sample sequenced in a study of graft-versus-host responses after intestinal transplantation (dated by TCRdb to 2020 to 2022). According to the study, the label for this sample's time point signals: cells obtained before transplantation from donor or recipient. Their antigen targets remain unknown. The receptor library was made with the immunoSEQ multiplex PCR assay. TCRdb provides this immuneACCESS table in a form limited to in-frame rearrangements. Some clones are lacking; in checked studies, under half of them reflect an unresolved V gene, and why the rest are absent is not known. The sample has 110,000 to 150,000 clones on record, nearly 95% of them singletons. The ten largest clones add up to about 0.19% of the sample. The input for sequencing was unstimulated CD4+ T cells sorted from spleen or lymph node cells, taken before intestinal transplant. The receptors derive from a human donor who received an intestinal transplant.

The chain uses TRBV9 and TRBJ1-4; D gene uncertain. Trimming took off 0 bases at V and 3 bases at J, with 9 bases between the two ends. The CDR3 spans 15 residues. CDR1 is SGDLS and CDR2 is YYNGEE in the germline V gene. The CDR3 bases are TGTGCCAGCAGCGTAGAGGCCGTAGCTAATGAAAAACTGTTTTTT. This translates into CASSVEAVANEKLFF.

The chain carries TRBV5-6 and TRBJ2-5; TRBD2 matches 10 bases. The J call is in doubt because the DNA end fits TRBJ2-7 better. CDR1 is SGHDT, CDR2 YYEEEE, per germline. This CDR3 is 15 amino acids long. CDR3 amino acids: CASSRGSGRIHEQYF. As DNA, the CDR3 is TGTGCCAGCAGCCGAGGTAGCGGGAGGATCCACGAGCAGTACTTC.

This clone came up once. V usage is TRBV15 and J usage is TRBJ2-3; 7 bases are a match to TRBD2. V trimming: 1 base; J trimming: 2 bases; junction bases outside the gene matches: 9. CDR3 length equals 17 residues. Germline assignment: CDR1 LNHNV and CDR2 YYDKDF (reference sequence). The CDR3 reads CATSRGGASGPTDTQYF. In DNA, the CDR3 is TGTGCCACCAGCAGAGGAGGGGCTAGCGGTCCCACAGATACGCAGTATTTT.

The chain recombines TRBV27 with TRBJ2-3, with D tentatively TRBD1 (6 bases). Germline lookup yields CDR1 MNHEY and CDR2 SMNVEV (reference sequence). The V end lost 6 bases, the J end lost 4 bases, and 26 bases lay between the germline ends. The CDR3 covers 18 residues. DNA of the CDR3: TGTGCCAGCAGGAAGAATAAAGCAGGGGTCGGGAATCCAGATACGCAGTATTTT. This codes for CASRKNKAGVGNPDTQYF.

The chain links TRBV28 to TRBJ2-7, with D perhaps TRBD1 (6 bases). The CDR3 consists of 14 residues. The germline gives CDR1 MDHEN, CDR2 SYDVKM. The V end was cut by 7 bases, the J end by 3 bases, with 16 bases between. CDR3: CASNPPGQRYEQYF. The CDR3 coding sequence is TGTGCCAGCAATCCCCCGGGACAACGCTACGAGCAGTACTTC.

V gene TRBV5-1 combines with J gene TRBJ2-1, with TRBD1 as a possible D gene (5 bases). This CDR3 has 15 amino acids. Between the trimmed V and J ends, which lost 0 bases and 6 bases, there was a span of 13 bases. Germline CDR1 SGHRS, CDR2 YFSETQ. CDR3: CASSLVAGLSNEQFF. CDR3 sequence (DNA): TGCGCCAGCAGCTTGGTAGCAGGGTTGAGCAATGAGCAGTTCTTC. Filled out from reference TRBV5-1 and TRBJ2-1, the complete variable domain reads KAGVTQTPRYLIKTRGQQVTLSCSPISGHRSVSWYQQTPGQGLQFLFEYFSETQRNKGNFPGRFSGRQFSNSRSEMNVSTLELGDSALYLCASSLVAGLSNEQFFGPGTRLTVL.

The chain couples TRBV5-1 to TRBJ2-7; 11 nucleotides agree with TRBD2. This CDR3 has 16 residues. Trimming cost V 6 bases and J 2 bases; bases outside gene matches: 10. The germline V gene encodes CDR1 SGHRS and CDR2 YFSETQ. CDR3 nucleotides: TGCGCCAGCACCTCAGCTAGCGGGAGGCCTCCCTACGAGCAGTACTTC. Residues: CASTSASGRPPYEQYF.

V gene TRBV27 combines with J gene TRBJ2-7, with D unresolved. The CDR3 is made up of 15 amino acids. Germline V CDR1 and CDR2: MNHEY, SMNVEV (reference sequence). Trimming took off 0 bases at V and 2 bases at J, with 11 bases between the two ends. In DNA, the CDR3 is TGTGCCAGCAGTTTATCCTACGGGTTCCCCTACGAGCAGTACTTC. Translation: CASSLSYGFPYEQYF.

This clone appeared once. The chain is built from TRBV6-5 and TRBJ2-6, with D unclear. This CDR3 contains 13 residues. V dropped 2 bases and J dropped 7 bases, with 6 bases sitting between them. Germline V gene data show CDR1 as MNHEY and CDR2 as SVGAGI. In nucleotides, the CDR3 is TGTGCCAGCAGTTACAGGGTAGCCAACGTCCTGACTTTC. Translated, it gives CASSYRVANVLTF.

CDR3 bases: TGCGCCAGCAGCCCGTCCGTAGCGACCACTTTCTACGAGCAGTACTTC. Residues: CASSPSVATTFYEQYF. This sequence joins TRBV5-1 and TRBJ2-7; perhaps TRBD2 as D (5 bases). V lost 4 bases and J 3 bases, leaving 20 bases between the germline ends. The CDR3 is 16 amino acids. The germline V gene encodes CDR1 SGHRS and CDR2 YFSETQ.

The V and J genes are TRBV15 and TRBJ1-4; 8 nucleotides line up with TRBD1. V shed 6 bases, J shed 7 bases, and the junction held 7 bases outside the gene matches. This CDR3 has 14 amino acids. CDR1 is LNHNV and CDR2 is YYDKDF in the germline V gene (reference sequence). The CDR3 sequence is CATSTGTGSEKLFF. In DNA, the CDR3 is TGTGCCACCAGTACCGGGACAGGTAGTGAAAAACTGTTTTTT. The full variable domain, in which reference TRBV15 and TRBJ1-4 provide the parts outside the CDR3, is DAMVIQNPRYQVTQFGKPVTLSCSQTLNHNVMYWYQQKSSQAPKLLFHYYDKDFNNEADTPDNFQSRRPNTSFCFLDIRSPGLGDTAMYLCATSTGTGSEKLFFGSGTQLSVL.

This chain connects TRBV2 to TRBJ2-5; 7 nucleotides match TRBD2. V trimming: 8 bases; J trimming: 4 bases; junction bases outside the gene matches: 4. Per germline, CDR1 SNHLY and CDR2 FYNNEI. There are 12 residues in the CDR3. The CDR3 DNA follows: TGTGCCAGCCTGGGGGGGGGAGAGACCCAGTACTTC. This codes for CASLGGGETQYF.

V gene TRBV4-1 combines with J gene TRBJ1-5; 8 nucleotides agree with TRBD1. The CDR3 runs to 16 residues. Germline trimming cut 0 bases from V and 5 bases from J; bases unmatched to any gene: 6. Germline-derived CDR1 and CDR2 are MGHRA and YSYEKL. CDR3 protein: CASSQETGARHQPQHF. The CDR3 DNA sequence: TGCGCCAGCAGCCAAGAGACAGGGGCCCGCCATCAGCCCCAGCATTTT.

The chain combines TRBV5-1 with TRBJ2-7; D gene unclear. Germline CDR1 SGHRS, CDR2 YFSETQ. The CDR3 extends over 15 amino acids. The V end lost 5 bases, the J end lost 6 bases, and 21 bases lay between the germline ends. The CDR3 region has the DNA TGCGCCAGCAGTCCCCCGGTCGGAACCCTCCCCGAGCAGTACTTC. It codes for CASSPPVGTLPEQYF.

The chain couples TRBV5-4 to TRBJ2-7; TRBD1 might be the D (6 bases). This CDR3 comprises 14 residues. Trimming pared 2 bases from V and 3 bases from J, leaving 12 bases between. Germline assignment: CDR1 SGHNT and CDR2 YYREEE (reference sequence). The CDR3 DNA reads TGTGCCAGCAGCTTCGACCCAGGGGTCTACGAGCAGTACTTC. Translated, it gives CASSFDPGVYEQYF.

This chain links TRBV19 with TRBJ2-5, with 8 bases identical to TRBD1. TRBJ2-7 matches the DNA end more closely, so the J call is doubtful. The germline gives CDR1 LNHDA, CDR2 SQIVND (reference sequence). The CDR3 has 14 amino acids. DNA of the CDR3: TGTGCCAGTAGCGGAGGACAGGGTCCGTACGAGCAGTACTTC. The encoded protein is CASSGGQGPYEQYF.

Comments on this clone: The identical CDR3 is also encoded by other nucleotide sequences in the sample. The chain recombines TRBV25-1 with TRBJ1-2; D may be TRBD1 (5 bases). Germline V CDR1 and CDR2: MGHDK, SYGVNS. The CDR3 runs to 16 residues. V was shortened by 1 base and J by 7 bases, with 19 bases between the two germline ends. CDR3 coding DNA: TGTGCCAGCAGTGAATCGGGAGGTCCGTGGGGCTCTGGCTACACCTTC. The encoded protein is CASSESGGPWGSGYTF.